The entry below describes one T cell receptor (beta chain). Deep was the level at which the assay was run. How the authors handled the data: Junction-only immunoSEQ sequences carried no quality scores, so filtering differed. Clones were sequenced by immunoSEQ multiplex PCR, and TCRdb holds only the in-frame ones, with some missing. V, J and clone size are those of that table, while D and trimming were read from the DNA. The repertoire includes about 500,000 clones, around 77% of them detected once, and more than 10% sits in the top ten. The data were obtained in a study of shared clonotypes between healthy human individuals. Participating donors were healthy, HIV-negative adults free of recent acute infections or vaccinations. Approximately 81 million PBMCs went into genomic DNA for unsorted samples. Germline V CDR1 and CDR2: SGHNT, YYREEE (reference sequence). The germline V and J ends were trimmed by 0 bases and 3 bases, with 16 bases remaining between them. This CDR3 spans 16 amino acids.

The clonotype comes from a woman in her 40s in good health. Some clones in this sample may be carry-over from other donors' samples. V is TRBV5-4 and J is TRBJ2-7, with D possibly being TRBD1 or TRBD2 (5 bases each). Sample: PBMCs. CDR3 loop: CASSLAPGQDYYEQYF. The CDR3 nucleotides read TGTGCCAGCAGCTTGGCCCCGGGGCAGGATTACTACGAGCAGTACTTC.